The 2 T cell receptor beta chains below were found in one sample sequenced in a study of T-cell reconstitution after alpha-beta-depleted transplantation in children (TCRdb year 2016). Explained via the paper, the treatment or condition label denotes: allogeneic hematopoietic cell transplantation with graft depleted of TCRalphabeta T cells and CD19 B cells. The library relied on PCR. The reads were generated on an Illumina HiSeq 2500. TCR libraries were prepared with molecular barcoding, using unique molecular identifiers to normalize TCRbeta repertoire quantification. The raw public data were reprocessed by TCRdb itself: fastp quality trimming at Q25, MiXCR clonotype calling, in-frame beta chains only. Identical CDR3 proteins give one entry, which carries the most common genes and DNA. This sample has roughly 70,000 distinct CDR3 sequences in its table, and 4% to 5% of those were observed once. Over 15% of the sample comes from the top ten.

The sample here was PBMCs, mostly from graft donor cells, taken 180 days after TCRalphabeta/CD19-depleted stem cell transplant. The receptors originated from a boy in the first two years of life who had a stem cell transplant for acute myeloid leukemia, so the T cells may come from the graft donor.

This clonotype appeared many times. The chain has TRBV10-3 and TRBJ1-2; 7 bases match TRBD1. The ends lost 8 bases at V and 6 bases at J; junction bases unmatched: 9. Germline lookup yields CDR1 ENHRY and CDR2 SYGVKD. CDR3 length equals 13 residues. In DNA form, the CDR3 reads TGTGCCATCGGTACAGGGGCAGGGGATGGCTACACCTTC. Residues: CAIGTGAGDGYTF.

In its sample, this clonotype was seen many times. V gene TRBV5-1 combines with J gene TRBJ1-4, with a possible D match to TRBD1 (6 bases). V was trimmed by 2 bases and J by 6 bases, leaving 11 bases between them. The V gene's germline CDR1 is SGHRS and CDR2 YFSETQ. CDR3 size: 14 residues. CDR3 DNA: TGCGCCAGCAGCTTACAGGGAATCGATGAAAAACTGTTTTTT. This codes for CASSLQGIDEKLFF.